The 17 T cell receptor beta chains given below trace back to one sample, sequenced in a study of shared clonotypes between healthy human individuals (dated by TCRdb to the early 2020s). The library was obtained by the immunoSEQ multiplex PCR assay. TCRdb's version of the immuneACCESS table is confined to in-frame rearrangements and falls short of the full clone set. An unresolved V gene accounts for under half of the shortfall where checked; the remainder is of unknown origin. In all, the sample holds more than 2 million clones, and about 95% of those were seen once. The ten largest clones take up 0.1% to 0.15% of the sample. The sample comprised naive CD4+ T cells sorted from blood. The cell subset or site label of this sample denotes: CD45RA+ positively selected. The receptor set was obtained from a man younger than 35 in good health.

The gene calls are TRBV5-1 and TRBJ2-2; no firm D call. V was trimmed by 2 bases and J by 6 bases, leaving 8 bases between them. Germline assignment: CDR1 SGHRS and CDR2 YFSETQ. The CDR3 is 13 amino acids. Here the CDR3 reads CASSFSPSGELFF. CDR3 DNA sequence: TGCGCCAGCAGCTTCAGCCCATCCGGGGAGCTGTTTTTT.

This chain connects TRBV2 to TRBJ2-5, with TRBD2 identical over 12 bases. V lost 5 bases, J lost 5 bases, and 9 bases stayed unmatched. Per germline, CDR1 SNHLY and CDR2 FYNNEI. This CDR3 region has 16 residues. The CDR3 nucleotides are TGTGCCAGCAGTCCCGGGACTAGCGGGCCTAGGGAGACCCAGTACTTC. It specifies CASSPGTSGPRETQYF.

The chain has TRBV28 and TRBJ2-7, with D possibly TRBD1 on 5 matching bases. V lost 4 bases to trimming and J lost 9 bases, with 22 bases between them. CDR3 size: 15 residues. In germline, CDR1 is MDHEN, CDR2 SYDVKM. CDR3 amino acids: CASSSLGTGPGVQYF. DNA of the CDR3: TGTGCCAGCAGTTCCCTGGGTACAGGCCCAGGTGTGCAGTACTTC.

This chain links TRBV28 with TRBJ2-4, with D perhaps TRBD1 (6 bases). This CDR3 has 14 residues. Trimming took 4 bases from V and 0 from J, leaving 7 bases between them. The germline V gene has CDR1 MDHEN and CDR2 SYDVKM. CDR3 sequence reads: CASSSGVAKNIQYF. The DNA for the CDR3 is TGTGCCAGCAGTTCAGGGGTAGCCAAAAACATTCAGTACTTC.

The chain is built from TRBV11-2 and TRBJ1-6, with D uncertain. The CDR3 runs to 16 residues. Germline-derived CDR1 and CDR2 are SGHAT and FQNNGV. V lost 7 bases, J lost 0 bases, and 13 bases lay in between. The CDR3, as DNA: TGTGCCAGCACCGAGAATTTGAGCTCCTATAATTCACCCCTCCACTTT. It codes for CASTENLSSYNSPLHF.

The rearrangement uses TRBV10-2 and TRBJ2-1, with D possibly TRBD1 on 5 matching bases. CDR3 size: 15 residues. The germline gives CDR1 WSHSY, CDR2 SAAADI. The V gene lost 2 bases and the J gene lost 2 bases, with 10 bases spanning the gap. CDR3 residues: CASSEDSDPYNEQFF. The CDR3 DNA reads TGCGCCAGCAGTGAGGACAGCGACCCCTACAATGAGCAGTTCTTC.

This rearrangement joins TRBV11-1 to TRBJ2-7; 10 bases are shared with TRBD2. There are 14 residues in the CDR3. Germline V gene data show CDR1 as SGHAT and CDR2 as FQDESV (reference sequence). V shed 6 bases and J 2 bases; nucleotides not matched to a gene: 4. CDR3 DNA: TGTGCCAGCAGGTCCACTAGCGGGGCCTACGAGCAGTACTTC. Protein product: CASRSTSGAYEQYF.

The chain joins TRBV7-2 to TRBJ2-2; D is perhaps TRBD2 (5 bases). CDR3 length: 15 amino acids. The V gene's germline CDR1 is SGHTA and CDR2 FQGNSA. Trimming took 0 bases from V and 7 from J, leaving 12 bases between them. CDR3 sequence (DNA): TGTGCCAGCAGCTTAGCCCCCCTCCGGGGCGGGGAGCTGTTTTTT. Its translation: CASSLAPLRGGELFF.

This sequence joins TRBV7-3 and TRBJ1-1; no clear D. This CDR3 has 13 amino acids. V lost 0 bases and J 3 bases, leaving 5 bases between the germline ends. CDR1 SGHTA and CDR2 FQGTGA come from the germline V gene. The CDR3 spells CASSLTQDTEAFF. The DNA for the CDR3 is TGTGCCAGCAGCTTAACGCAGGACACTGAAGCTTTCTTT. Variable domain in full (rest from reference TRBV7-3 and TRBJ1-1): GAGVSQTPSNKVTEKGKYVELRCDPISGHTALYWYRQSLGQGPEFLIYFQGTGAADDSGLPNDRFFAVRPEGSVSTLKIQRTERGDSAVYLCASSLTQDTEAFFGQGTRLTVV.

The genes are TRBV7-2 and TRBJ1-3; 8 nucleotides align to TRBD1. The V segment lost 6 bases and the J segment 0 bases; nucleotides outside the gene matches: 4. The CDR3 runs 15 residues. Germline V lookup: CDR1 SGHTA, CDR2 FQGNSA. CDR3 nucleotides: TGTGCCAGCAGACAGGGGGGCGGCTCTGGAAACACCATATATTTT. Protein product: CASRQGGGSGNTIYF.

The CDR3 sequence: CASTADNSYEQYF. CDR3 sequence (DNA): TGTGCCAGCACCGCGGACAACTCCTACGAGCAGTACTTC. This rearrangement joins TRBV7-2 to TRBJ2-7; maybe TRBD1 (5 bases). V lost 7 bases, J lost 0 bases, and 10 bases lay in between. The CDR3 covers 13 residues. Germline V gene sequence: CDR1 SGHTA, CDR2 FQGNSA.

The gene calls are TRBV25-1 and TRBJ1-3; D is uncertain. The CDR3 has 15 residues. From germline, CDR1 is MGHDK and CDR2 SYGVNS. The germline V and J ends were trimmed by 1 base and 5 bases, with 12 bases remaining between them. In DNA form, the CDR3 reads TGTGCCAGCAGTGAATCCACGGGCGGAAGAAACACCATATATTTT. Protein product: CASSESTGGRNTIYF.

The DNA for the CDR3 is TGTGCCAGCAGGGGGTCTGGGGCAAGCAATCAGCCCCAGCATTTT. It translates to CASRGSGASNQPQHF. The rearrangement uses TRBV6-1 and TRBJ1-5; D perhaps matches TRBD1 (5 bases). V lost 6 bases and J 1 base, leaving 13 bases between the germline ends. CDR3 length: 15 amino acids. Germline assignment: CDR1 MNHNS and CDR2 SASEGT.

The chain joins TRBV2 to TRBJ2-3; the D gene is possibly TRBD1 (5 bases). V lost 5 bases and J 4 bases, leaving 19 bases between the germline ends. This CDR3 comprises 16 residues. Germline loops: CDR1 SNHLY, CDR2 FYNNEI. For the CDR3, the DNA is TGTGCCAGCAGTCCCGGAGTTGTGCAGGGCCCAGATACGCAGTATTTT. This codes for CASSPGVVQGPDTQYF. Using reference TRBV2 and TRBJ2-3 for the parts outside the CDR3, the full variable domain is EPEVTQTPSHQVTQMGQEVILRCVPISNHLYFYWYRQILGQKVEFLVSFYNNEISEKSEIFDDQFSVERPDGSNFTLKIRSTKLEDSAMYFCASSPGVVQGPDTQYFGPGTRLTVL.

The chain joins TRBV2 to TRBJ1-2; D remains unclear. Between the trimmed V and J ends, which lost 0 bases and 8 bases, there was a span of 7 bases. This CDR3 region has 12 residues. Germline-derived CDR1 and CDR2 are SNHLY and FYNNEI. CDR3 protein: CASSEAPKGYTF. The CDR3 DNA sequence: TGTGCCAGCAGTGAAGCGCCGAAGGGCTACACCTTC. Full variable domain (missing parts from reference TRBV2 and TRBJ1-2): EPEVTQTPSHQVTQMGQEVILRCVPISNHLYFYWYRQILGQKVEFLVSFYNNEISEKSEIFDDQFSVERPDGSNFTLKIRSTKLEDSAMYFCASSEAPKGYTFGSGTRLTVV.

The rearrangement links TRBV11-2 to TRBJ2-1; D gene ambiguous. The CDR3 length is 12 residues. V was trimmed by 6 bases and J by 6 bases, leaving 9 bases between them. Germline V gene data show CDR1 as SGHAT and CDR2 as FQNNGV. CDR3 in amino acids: CASSSVINEQFF. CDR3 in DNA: TGTGCCAGCAGTTCAGTAATCAATGAGCAGTTCTTC.

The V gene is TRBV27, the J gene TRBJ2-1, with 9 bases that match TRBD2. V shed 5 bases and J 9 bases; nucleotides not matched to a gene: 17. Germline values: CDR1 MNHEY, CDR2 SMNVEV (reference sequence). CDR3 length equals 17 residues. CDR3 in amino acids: CASSVRATSGLSGEQFF. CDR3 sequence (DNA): TGTGCCAGCAGTGTGCGGGCCACTAGCGGGCTCTCGGGTGAGCAGTTCTTC.